Presented here are 26 T cell receptor beta chains from one specimen sequenced in a study of blood T cells in healthy people across ages. Alongside a J-beta primer mix, a sample-barcoded 5' primer served in a second PCR lasting roughly 6 to 11 cycles. TCRdb redid the calling of the 5' RACE reads with MiXCR, one entry per CDR3 protein. The profile covers approximately 850,000 distinct CDR3 sequences, with approximately 44% appearing a single time and about 21% taken by the ten largest. What was sequenced was blood. All receptors come from a man between 60 and 75 years old in good health.

The gene calls are TRBV3-1 and TRBJ2-5; D gene ambiguous. The J call may be wrong; the DNA end is better matched by TRBJ2-7. Germline values: CDR1 LGHDT, CDR2 YNNKEL (reference sequence). There are 14 residues in the CDR3. For the CDR3, the DNA is TGTGCCAGCAGCCAAGCGGCCTTCGAAAGCGAGCAGTACTTC. Its protein product is CASSQAAFESEQYF.

The DNA of the CDR3 is TGTGCCAGCAGTGAAGCGCACGGGGACGAGCAGTACTTC. Translation: CASSEAHGDEQYF. V and J are TRBV2 and TRBJ2-7, with a possible D match to TRBD2 (5 bases). The germline V and J ends were trimmed by 0 bases and 5 bases, with 8 bases remaining between them. Germline V gives CDR1 SNHLY, CDR2 FYNNEI. The CDR3 length is 13 residues.

This clonotype was counted only a few times. The chain couples TRBV12-3 or TRBV12-4 to TRBJ2-7; TRBD1 agrees at 8 bases. V was clipped by 3 bases and J by 2 bases; unmatched bases: 3. CDR3 length equals 14 residues. The CDR3 DNA is TGTGCCAGCAGTTTGACGACAGGGGCCTACGAGCAGTACTTC. Its translation: CASSLTTGAYEQYF.

The chain couples TRBV6-2 or TRBV6-3 to TRBJ2-3; D is uncertain. V lost 7 bases, J lost 0 bases, and 11 bases lay in between. Per germline, CDR1 MNHEY and CDR2 SVGEGT. The CDR3 runs 14 residues. The CDR3 is CASIPGGSTDTQYF. CDR3 in DNA: TGTGCCAGCATTCCGGGTGGGAGCACAGATACGCAGTATTTT.

The chain has TRBV6-6 and TRBJ2-5, with D unresolved. CDR1 is MNHNY and CDR2 is SVGAGI in the germline V gene (reference sequence). With 7 bases removed from V and 1 base from J, the gap between germline ends came to 7 bases. This CDR3 region has 12 residues. The CDR3 sequence is CASKGPQETQYF. CDR3 nucleotide sequence: TGTGCCAGCAAGGGTCCCCAAGAGACCCAGTACTTC.

The chain employs TRBV21-1 and TRBJ1-2. TRBV21-1 is an annotated pseudogene. The CDR3 spans 15 residues. CDR3 DNA sequence: TGTGCCAGCAGCAAAGGTTTGGAGAAAAACTATGGCTACACCTTC. Its translation: CASSKGLEKNYGYTF.

The CDR3 nucleotides read TGTGCCAGCAGTCAATCAGACGGGGGTCAGCCCCAGCATTTT. Protein sequence: CASSQSDGGQPQHF. The chain employs TRBV3-1 and TRBJ1-5, with a possible D match to TRBD1 (5 bases). The germline V gene encodes CDR1 LGHDT and CDR2 YNNKEL (reference sequence). Trimming shortened V by 6 bases and J by 6 bases, and 15 bases separated the two germline ends. The CDR3 sequence is 14 residues long. The complete variable domain, with remaining parts taken from reference TRBV3-1 and TRBJ1-5, reads DTAVSQTPKYLVTQMGNDKSIKCEQNLGHDTMYWYKQDSKKFLKIMFSYNNKELIINETVPNRFSPKSPDKAHLNLHINSLELGDSAVYFCASSQSDGGQPQHFGDGTRLSIL.

As for this clonotype: This may arise from a read error, as a much more abundant clone is one base away. The chain uses TRBV5-1 and TRBJ2-1, with D unresolved. The J call is doubtful: the DNA matches TRBJ2-7 better. Germline V gene data show CDR1 as SGHRS and CDR2 as YFSETQ. The CDR3 runs 16 residues. The CDR3 DNA follows: TGCGCCAGCACCATCGACGGCAGGCACTCCTACAATGAGCAGTACTTC. Its protein product is CASTIDGRHSYNEQYF.

The chain employs TRBV7-9 and TRBJ2-2, with 7 bases identical to TRBD1. CDR1 and CDR2 from the germline V gene are SEHNR and FQNEAQ (reference sequence). V lost 5 bases to trimming and J lost 4 bases; unmatched junction nucleotides: 10. The CDR3 sequence is 16 residues long. For the CDR3, the DNA is TGTGCCAGCAGCACCAAGACAGGGAGTCTCACCGGGGAGCTGTTTTTT. Amino acids: CASSTKTGSLTGELFF.

The J gene is TRBJ2-3, the V gene TRBV5-1; TRBD2 is a possible D gene (5 bases). Germline V CDR1 and CDR2: SGHRS, YFSETQ. The germline V and J ends were trimmed by 8 bases and 0 bases, with 16 bases remaining between them. CDR3 length: 15 residues. The CDR3 DNA reads as TGCGCCAGTAGTTCCCGGGGAGTTAGCACAGATACGCAGTATTTT. Its translation: CASSSRGVSTDTQYF.

The chain has TRBV20-1 and TRBJ1-5; TRBD1 aligns across 7 bases. Germline CDR1 and CDR2: DFQATT and SNEGSKA (reference sequence). CDR3 size: 15 residues. V lost 4 bases to trimming and J lost 3 bases; unmatched junction nucleotides: 9. The CDR3 DNA is TGCAGTGCTAAGGAGGGGGCCTATTTCAATCAGCCCCAGCATTTT. This translates into CSAKEGAYFNQPQHF.

The V and J genes are TRBV6-4 and TRBJ2-3, with a possible D match to TRBD2 (5 bases). Trimming left V 4 bases short and J 0 bases short, with 11 bases between. Germline-derived CDR1 and CDR2 are MRHNA and SNTAGT. This CDR3 region has 15 residues. CDR3 DNA sequence: TGTGCCAGCAGTGCCAGGACGGGGAGCACAGATACGCAGTATTTT. This gives the protein CASSARTGSTDTQYF.

The count of this clonotype is one. This chain connects TRBV30 to TRBJ1-2; D uncertain. The CDR3 is 13 amino acids. Germline loops: CDR1 GTSNPN, CDR2 SVGIG (reference sequence). V lost 4 bases and J lost 3, with 12 bases in between. Here the CDR3 reads CAWKNHGYYGYTF. CDR3 DNA: TGTGCCTGGAAAAACCACGGATACTATGGCTACACCTTC.

The chain joins TRBV6-2 or TRBV6-3 to TRBJ2-6; D assignment may be TRBD1 or TRBD2 (6 bases each). The CDR3 sequence is 21 residues long. Germline V gene data show CDR1 as MNHEY and CDR2 as SVGEGT. V was trimmed by 2 bases and J by 0 bases, leaving 23 bases between them. CDR3 in amino acids: CASSYAPWASGAYSGANVLTF. The CDR3 DNA reads TGTGCCAGCAGTTACGCGCCTTGGGCCTCGGGGGCGTACTCTGGGGCCAACGTCCTGACTTTC.

This chain links TRBV7-4 with TRBJ2-1; D might be TRBD1 or TRBD2, each matching 5 bases. Trimming cost V 1 base and J 2 bases, with 18 bases left between them. Germline CDR1 SGHVT, CDR2 SQSDAQ. The length of the CDR3 is 18 residues. The CDR3 DNA follows: TGTGCCAGCAGCTTAGTAGGGGCCACTAGTTTGGCCTACAATGAGCAGTTCTTC. Translated: CASSLVGATSLAYNEQFF.

There are a few counts of this clonotype. CDR3 region: CASSFSSGANEQFF. The CDR3, as DNA: TGTGCCAGCAGCTTTTCTAGCGGAGCCAATGAGCAGTTCTTC. The rearrangement joins TRBV7-3 to TRBJ2-1; 7 nucleotides agree with TRBD2. CDR1 and CDR2 (germline): SGHTA, FQGTGA. Trimming took 3 bases from V and 6 from J; bases not matched to a gene: 5. The CDR3 totals 14 residues.

This clonotype was detected once. CDR3 amino acids: CSVEGGQGAWYGYTF. The CDR3 DNA reads TGCAGCGTTGAAGGGGGACAGGGGGCGTGGTATGGCTACACCTTC. The genes are TRBV29-1 and TRBJ1-2, with 12 bases that match TRBD1. V was pared by 1 base and J by 5 bases, with 5 bases of the junction left unmatched. Germline values: CDR1 SQVTM, CDR2 ANQGSEA. This CDR3 region has 15 residues.

This clonotype appeared a few times. The gene calls are TRBV7-2 and TRBJ2-1, with D perhaps matching TRBD2 (5 bases). V lost 5 bases to trimming and J lost 12 bases, with 8 bases between them. In germline, CDR1 is SGHTA, CDR2 FQGNSA. This CDR3 has 10 amino acids. The CDR3: CASSRGGQFF. DNA for the CDR3: TGTGCCAGCAGCCGGGGTGGGCAGTTCTTC.

The V and J genes are TRBV20-1 and TRBJ2-1; tentative D call: TRBD2 (5 bases). The CDR3 totals 14 residues. CDR1 DFQATT and CDR2 SNEGSKA come from the germline V gene (reference sequence). The DNA of the CDR3 is TGCAGCGCTCCTCTTCCGGGGAGAAACAATGAGCAGTTCTTC. Its protein is CSAPLPGRNNEQFF.

This clonotype was counted between two and nine times. The J gene is TRBJ2-7, the V gene TRBV28; maybe TRBD2 (5 bases). V shed 3 bases and J shed 0 bases, with 15 bases lying between them. Germline V gene lookup returns CDR1 MDHEN and CDR2 SYDVKM. The CDR3 is made up of 16 amino acids. The CDR3 region has the DNA TGTGCCAGCAGTTTGAGGGCGGCCACGAGCTCCTACGAGCAGTACTTC. Translating gives CASSLRAATSSYEQYF.

V gene TRBV21-1 combines with J gene TRBJ2-7; TRBD1 is the table's D call and was not checked against the DNA. TRBV21-1 is termed a pseudogene. This CDR3 region has 12 residues. The CDR3 DNA reads as TGTGCCAGCAGAAGGGGTGGAGACGAGCAGTACTTC. Protein: CASRRGGDEQYF.

The chain combines TRBV20-1 with TRBJ1-6; D is possibly TRBD1 (5 bases). V was trimmed by 7 bases and J by 7 bases, leaving 11 bases between them. This CDR3 comprises 12 residues. Germline V gene sequence: CDR1 DFQATT, CDR2 SNEGSKA (reference sequence). The CDR3 loop reads CSVGRENSPLHF. As DNA, the CDR3 is TGCAGTGTAGGCAGGGAAAATTCACCCCTCCACTTT.

This sequence joins TRBV20-1 and TRBJ2-2, with 7 bases fitting TRBD2. The germline V gene has CDR1 DFQATT and CDR2 SNEGSKA (reference sequence). Unmatched junction bases numbered 9, after V lost 7 bases and J lost 4 bases. The CDR3 totals 14 residues. This chain's CDR3 is CSVGKRGSTGELFF. DNA for the CDR3: TGCAGTGTCGGAAAGCGGGGCAGCACCGGGGAGCTGTTTTTT.

Concerning this clonotype: No conserved phenylalanine or tryptophan is present at the end of the CDR3, so a read error is the likely explanation. This chain uses TRBV29-1 with TRBJ2-3, with 7 bases aligning to TRBD1. The V and J ends lost 7 bases and 0 bases, in that order; junction bases with no gene match: 7. This CDR3 is 14 amino acids long. The germline gives CDR1 SQVTM, CDR2 ANQGSEA. This chain's CDR3 is CSAFTDRSTDTQYS. CDR3 sequence (DNA): TGCAGCGCCTTCACGGACAGGAGCACAGATACGCAGTATTCT.

The chain joins TRBV6-2 or TRBV6-3 to TRBJ2-2, with D possibly being TRBD1 (5 bases). V lost 7 bases and J 8 bases, leaving 14 bases between the germline ends. CDR3 length equals 13 residues. CDR1 MNHEY and CDR2 SVGEGT come from the germline V gene. The CDR3 region has the DNA TGTGCCAGCAACCGACAGTCCCCTGGGGAGCTGTTTTTT. This sequence encodes CASNRQSPGELFF.

This clonotype was counted a few times. The CDR3 sequence: CASSESRGAGEQFF. DNA of the CDR3: TGCGCCAGCAGTGAGTCCCGGGGGGCCGGTGAGCAGTTCTTC. The rearrangement joins TRBV10-2 to TRBJ2-1, with D perhaps TRBD2 (7 bases). Trimming stripped 0 bases from V and 9 bases from J, with 12 bases between. The CDR3 totals 14 residues. Per the germline V gene, CDR1 is WSHSY and CDR2 is SAAADI.